One and the same sample provided the 29 T cell receptor beta chains below, sequenced in a study of CXCR3-negative and CXCR3-positive naive CD8 T cells. cDNA libraries for TRB were generated by 5' RACE incorporating UMI labels. TCRdb re-called the 5' RACE reads; every CDR3 protein appears as one record, without DNA. The sample data list 40,000 to 55,000 distinct CDR3 sequences. The specimen sequenced was naive CXCR3- CD8+ T cells from blood. This sample's subset: CD45RO-CCR7+CD27+CD95- naive CD8+ T cells lacking CXCR3 (TNR3-). All receptors come from a human donor in good health. Some clones in this sample may be carry-over from other donors' samples.

The chain joins TRBV5-5 to TRBJ2-3; with no DNA, the TCRdb D assignment of TRBD1 cannot be verified. This CDR3 spans 15 amino acids. Germline-derived CDR1 and CDR2 are SGHKS and YYEKEE (reference sequence). This CDR3 is CASSLGTIGTDTQYF.

This chain uses TRBV7-3 with TRBJ1-3; as DNA is missing, the TRBD1 call by TCRdb cannot be tested. The CDR3 length is 13 residues. Germline values: CDR1 SGHTA, CDR2 FQGTGA. This chain's CDR3 is CASSQGLGNTIYF.

The V and J genes are TRBV28 and TRBJ2-2; TCRdb's D call of TRBD1 is untestable without DNA. The V gene's germline CDR1 is MDHEN and CDR2 SYDVKM. This CDR3 has 15 residues. This chain's CDR3 is CASSLYTGGSGELFF.

The genes are TRBV7-9 and TRBJ2-3; the D call of TRBD2 rests on TCRdb alone, since no DNA is present to check it. This CDR3 is built from 15 residues. Germline CDR1 and CDR2: SEHNR and FQNEAQ (reference sequence). CDR3 region: CASSPPGGNTDTQYF.

The J gene is TRBJ2-1, the V gene TRBV11-3. Germline CDR1 and CDR2: SGHNT and YENEEA. The CDR3 covers 12 residues. Here the CDR3 reads CASSSSWNEQFF. Full variable domain (remainder filled in from reference TRBV11-3 and TRBJ2-1): EAGVVQSPRYKIIEKKQPVAFWCNPISGHNTLYWYLQNLGQGPELLIRYENEEAVDDSQLPKDRFSAERLKGVDSTLKIQPAELGDSAVYLCASSSSWNEQFFGPGTRLTVL.

CDR3 amino acids: CASSIGSFNQPQHF. The chain links TRBV19 to TRBJ1-5. Germline V gene lookup returns CDR1 LNHDA and CDR2 SQIVND (reference sequence). The CDR3 contains 14 residues.

The chain links TRBV12-3 or TRBV12-4 to TRBJ2-2; with no DNA, the TCRdb D assignment of TRBD1 cannot be verified. The CDR3 spans 13 residues. This CDR3 is CASRGGATGELFF.

The chain carries TRBV5-1 and TRBJ1-1; there is no DNA to check the TCRdb D call of TRBD1. Looked up from germline, CDR1 is SGHRS and CDR2 is YFSETQ. This CDR3 comprises 15 residues. CDR3 amino acids: CASSLVGQTNTEAFF.

The chain is built from TRBV28 and TRBJ2-7; TCRdb outputs TRBD1, but without DNA this stays unchecked. Germline CDR1 is MDHEN and CDR2 is SYDVKM. The CDR3 spans 14 residues. Here the CDR3 reads CASSSLDRPYEQYF.

The V call is TRBV6-4, the J call TRBJ2-2. CDR1 is MRHNA, CDR2 SNTAGT, per germline. This CDR3 is 13 amino acids long. This CDR3 is CASSETNTGELFF.

J is TRBJ1-5 and V is TRBV28; the TCRdb D gene call, TRBD1, has no DNA to confirm it. There are 17 residues in the CDR3. Germline loops: CDR1 MDHEN, CDR2 SYDVKM. CDR3 sequence reads: CASSLSGLRRGNQPQHF. Based on the CDR3 plus reference TRBV28 and TRBJ1-5, the full variable domain is DVKVTQSSRYLVKRTGEKVFLECVQDMDHENMFWYRQDPGLGLRLIYFSYDVKMKEKGDIPEGYSVSREKKERFSLILESASTNQTSMYLCASSLSGLRRGNQPQHFGDGTRLSIL.

The chain joins TRBV7-6 to TRBJ2-3; TCRdb reports TRBD2, a call that lacks DNA to check it against. The CDR3 has 17 amino acids. Looked up from germline, CDR1 is SGHVS and CDR2 is FNYEAQ. The CDR3 region is CASSSGLAGESEDTQYF.

This clonotype shows up as medium-sized by frequency. The chain uses TRBV7-7 and TRBJ2-7. Germline V gene data show CDR1 as SSHAT and CDR2 as FNYEAQ (reference sequence). This CDR3 is 14 amino acids long. The CDR3 here is CASSPTFASYEQYF.

The CDR3 region is CAISPGLAGGPGELFF. The chain joins TRBV10-3 to TRBJ2-2; without DNA, the TCRdb call of TRBD2 cannot be checked. The CDR3 totals 16 residues. Germline V lookup: CDR1 ENHRY, CDR2 SYGVKD.

The gene calls are TRBV10-3 and TRBJ1-1; no DNA is available, so the TRBD1 call from TCRdb remains unchecked. The CDR3 is 17 amino acids. Germline V gives CDR1 ENHRY, CDR2 SYGVKD. The CDR3 protein is CAISESGGARMNTEAFF.

CDR3 residues: CASSPRLAHDNEQFF. This rearrangement joins TRBV7-9 to TRBJ2-1; TCRdb's assignment of TRBD2 cannot be checked, as there is no DNA. The CDR3 consists of 15 residues. Looked up from germline, CDR1 is SEHNR and CDR2 is FQNEAQ (reference sequence).

The chain combines TRBV5-1 with TRBJ2-1; TCRdb's D call, TRBD2, is unchecked because there is no DNA. Germline values: CDR1 SGHRS, CDR2 YFSETQ. The CDR3 is 14 residues long. The CDR3 sequence is CASTPAGSYNEQFF. The full variable domain, completed using reference TRBV5-1 and TRBJ2-1, is KAGVTQTPRYLIKTRGQQVTLSCSPISGHRSVSWYQQTPGQGLQFLFEYFSETQRNKGNFPGRFSGRQFSNSRSEMNVSTLELGDSALYLCASTPAGSYNEQFFGPGTRLTVL.

The V gene is TRBV5-5, the J gene TRBJ2-7. This CDR3 region has 11 residues. Germline CDR1 reads SGHKS; CDR2 reads YYEKEE (reference sequence). The CDR3 region is CASLGSYEQYF. Supplemented by reference TRBV5-5 and TRBJ2-7, the full variable domain reads DAGVTQSPTHLIKTRGQQVTLRCSPISGHKSVSWYQQVLGQGPQFIFQYYEKEERGRGNFPDRFSARQFPNYSSELNVNALLLGDSALYLCASLGSYEQYFGPGTRLTVT.

This clonotype is deemed medium-sized by its frequency. J is TRBJ2-7 and V is TRBV23-1; TCRdb proposes TRBD2, but this gene call is untestable without DNA. TRBV23-1 is filed as an ORF, its function uncertain. The CDR3 runs to 17 residues. The CDR3 reads CASSQSIGPKEDYEQYF.

V is TRBV6-5 and J is TRBJ2-7; TCRdb names TRBD2, which stays unverified in the absence of DNA. This CDR3 contains 16 residues. Germline loops: CDR1 MNHEY, CDR2 SVGAGI. CDR3 loop: CASSSDRDYQYEEQYF.

The CDR3 here is CASSQSSGIGGETQYF. The V call is TRBV4-2, the J call TRBJ2-5; no DNA is available, so the TRBD2 call from TCRdb remains unchecked. The CDR3 extends over 16 amino acids. The germline gives CDR1 LGHNA, CDR2 YNFKEQ.

The chain employs TRBV10-3 and TRBJ2-2; TCRdb calls TRBD2, which cannot be checked without DNA. Germline lookup yields CDR1 ENHRY and CDR2 SYGVKD. The CDR3 spans 17 residues. Here the CDR3 reads CAINFGAGGMNTGELFF.

This chain joins TRBV7-9 and TRBJ2-1; the D gene TCRdb calls, TRBD1, cannot be checked with no DNA. Looked up from germline, CDR1 is SEHNR and CDR2 is FQNEAQ (reference sequence). The CDR3 is made up of 16 amino acids. CDR3 residues: CAGSSTQGALGSEQFF. Looking up the rest from reference TRBV7-9 and TRBJ2-1 gives the full variable domain: DTGVSQNPRHKITKRGQNVTFRCDPISEHNRLYWYRQTLGQGPEFLTYFQNEAQLEKSRLLSDRFSAERPKGSFSTLEIQRTEQGDSAMYLCAGSSTQGALGSEQFFGPGTRLTVL.

The rearrangement uses TRBV12-3 or TRBV12-4 and TRBJ2-2. CDR3 length: 11 residues. CDR3: CASTETGELFF.

The rearrangement uses TRBV5-1 and TRBJ2-5; TCRdb's D gene call, TRBD1, goes unchecked for lack of DNA. Germline V lookup: CDR1 SGHRS, CDR2 YFSETQ. This CDR3 region has 15 residues. The CDR3 loop reads CASSVLGQAQETQYF.

The chain joins TRBV12-3 or TRBV12-4 to TRBJ1-2. The CDR3 extends over 14 amino acids. The CDR3 reads CASSLALTAYGYTF.

The chain carries TRBV2 and TRBJ2-1; lacking DNA, the TRBD2 call made by TCRdb goes unchecked. In germline, CDR1 is SNHLY, CDR2 FYNNEI. The CDR3 is made up of 16 amino acids. The chain's CDR3 is CASSVPSGLSYNEQFF.

The chain carries TRBV15 and TRBJ2-3; without DNA, the TCRdb call of TRBD1 cannot be checked. Germline V gene lookup returns CDR1 LNHNV and CDR2 YYDKDF (reference sequence). The CDR3 extends over 17 amino acids. The CDR3 here is CATSRDKAGPGADTQYF.

This rearrangement joins TRBV6-5 to TRBJ1-1; there is no DNA to check the TCRdb D call of TRBD1. The CDR3 consists of 12 residues. Germline V gene lookup returns CDR1 MNHEY and CDR2 SVGAGI. CDR3 loop: CASSPGWTEAFF.